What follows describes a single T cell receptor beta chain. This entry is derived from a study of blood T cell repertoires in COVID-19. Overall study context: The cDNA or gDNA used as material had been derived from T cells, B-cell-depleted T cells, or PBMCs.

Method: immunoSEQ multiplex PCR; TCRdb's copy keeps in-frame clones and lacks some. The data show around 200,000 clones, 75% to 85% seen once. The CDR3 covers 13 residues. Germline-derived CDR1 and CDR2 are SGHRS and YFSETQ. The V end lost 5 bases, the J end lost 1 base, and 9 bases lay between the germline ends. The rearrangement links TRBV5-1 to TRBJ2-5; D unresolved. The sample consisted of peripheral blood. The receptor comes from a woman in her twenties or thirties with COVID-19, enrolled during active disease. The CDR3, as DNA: TGCGCCAGCAGTGCGGCGCCCCAAGAGACCCAGTACTTC. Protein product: CASSAAPQETQYF.